A single sample gave rise to the 16 T cell receptor beta chains below, sequenced in a study of blood T cell repertoires in COVID-19. Profiling relied on immunoSEQ multiplex PCR, and the TCRdb table lists in-frame clones only, not all of them. The profile shows tens of thousands of clones, 80% to 90% of them singletons. What was sequenced was PBMCs or T cells enriched from blood (not recorded which). The receptors originated from a woman aged 40 to 50 with acute COVID-19.

Only a few counts were recorded for this clone. The rearrangement joins TRBV24-1 to TRBJ1-4; D remains unclear. The V gene's germline CDR1 is KGHDR and CDR2 SFDVKD. The CDR3 has 14 amino acids. Trimming removed 6 bases from V and 5 bases from J, with 12 bases in between. The CDR3, as DNA: TGTGCCACCAGTAAAACAGCGGACAATGAAAAACTGTTTTTT. It yields the protein CATSKTADNEKLFF.

The chain couples TRBV6-5 to TRBJ1-1, with 8 bases that match TRBD1. V shed 5 bases and J 10 bases; nucleotides not matched to a gene: 12. Germline V lookup: CDR1 MNHEY, CDR2 SVGAGI. This CDR3 is built from 14 residues. CDR3 in DNA: TGTGCCAGCAGTCCCCAGGGGCTCGACAGGGGAGCTTTCTTT. This translates into CASSPQGLDRGAFF.

This clone has just a few counts. This sequence joins TRBV15 and TRBJ2-6; D unclear. Germline V lookup: CDR1 LNHNV, CDR2 YYDKDF (reference sequence). V shed 8 bases and J shed 1 base, with 12 bases lying between them. CDR3 length equals 15 residues. Written as DNA, the CDR3 is TGTGCCACCGGAGCATGGAGATCTGGGGCCAACGTCCTGACTTTC. This gives the protein CATGAWRSGANVLTF.

The CDR3, as DNA: TGTGCCAGTAGTATAGCAGGGTTTCATCAGCCCCAGCATTTT. Its translation is CASSIAGFHQPQHF. This chain connects TRBV19 to TRBJ1-5; TRBD1 might be the D (5 bases). Per germline, CDR1 LNHDA and CDR2 SQIVND (reference sequence). V dropped 1 base and J dropped 5 bases, with 9 bases sitting between them. CDR3 length: 14 residues.

J is TRBJ2-2 and V is TRBV9, with TRBD1 matching over 10 bases. The CDR3 contains 16 residues. Germline lookup yields CDR1 SGDLS and CDR2 YYNGEE. The trim removed 1 base at V and 6 bases at J, leaving 6 bases unmatched. CDR3 nucleotides: TGTGCCAGCAGCGTAAGTCGTGGACAGGGGGCCGGGGAGCTGTTTTTT. This gives the protein CASSVSRGQGAGELFF.

The genes are TRBV28 and TRBJ1-1; 7 bases agree with TRBD1. Germline CDR1 reads MDHEN; CDR2 reads SYDVKM. There are 15 residues in the CDR3. V dropped 8 bases and J dropped 4; count of bases not matched to a gene: 13. CDR3: CASCLGRGRSTEAFF. The DNA for the CDR3 is TGTGCCAGCTGTCTGGGTAGGGGGCGGTCCACTGAAGCTTTCTTT.

The chain is built from TRBV7-8 and TRBJ2-1; 12 bases line up with TRBD2. The germline gives CDR1 SGHVS, CDR2 FQNEAQ. Trimming took 5 bases from V and 7 from J; bases not matched to a gene: 9. The CDR3 is 16 amino acids. CDR3: CASSTRLAGELNEQFF. The CDR3 nucleotides are TGTGCCAGCAGCACCAGACTAGCGGGGGAGTTGAATGAGCAGTTCTTC.

This clone appeared a few times. The chain uses TRBV6-5 and TRBJ2-5; D possibly corresponds to TRBD1 (5 bases). CDR3 size: 11 residues. V was pared by 11 bases and J by 4 bases, with 11 bases between. CDR1 is MNHEY, CDR2 SVGAGI, per germline. This CDR3 is CAGQGAETQYF. DNA for the CDR3: TGTGCCGGCCAGGGTGCAGAGACCCAGTACTTC.

This clone is a singleton in its sample. This rearrangement joins TRBV4-2 to TRBJ1-3; tentative D call: TRBD1 (5 bases). This CDR3 comprises 17 residues. The V gene lost 0 bases and the J gene lost 8 bases, with 20 bases spanning the gap. CDR1 LGHNA and CDR2 YNFKEQ come from the germline V gene. The CDR3 nucleotides read TGTGCCAGCAGCCAAGACGGTAGGCCGGCCGGGGGGGACACCATATATTTT. Encoded protein: CASSQDGRPAGGDTIYF.

This chain connects TRBV6-5 to TRBJ1-2; possible D gene TRBD1, 6 bases. Per germline, CDR1 MNHEY and CDR2 SVGAGI. V lost 5 bases to trimming and J lost 7 bases, with 14 bases between them. The CDR3 totals 13 residues. The CDR3 loop is CASSLPGVGGYTF. The CDR3, as DNA: TGTGCCAGCAGTCTTCCAGGGGTAGGTGGCTACACCTTC.

The table lists this clone with many counts. The chain has TRBV15 and TRBJ1-5, with 7 bases that match TRBD1. J was trimmed by 2 bases and V by 3 bases; bases with no gene match: 4. Germline V gene lookup returns CDR1 LNHNV and CDR2 YYDKDF (reference sequence). This CDR3 contains 15 residues. The CDR3 reads CATSRGDSRNQPQHF. In DNA form, the CDR3 reads TGTGCCACCAGCAGGGGGGACAGTCGCAATCAGCCCCAGCATTTT. Together with reference TRBV15 and TRBJ1-5, the CDR3 gives the full variable domain: DAMVIQNPRYQVTQFGKPVTLSCSQTLNHNVMYWYQQKSSQAPKLLFHYYDKDFNNEADTPDNFQSRRPNTSFCFLDIRSPGLGDTAMYLCATSRGDSRNQPQHFGDGTRLSIL.

This chain connects TRBV5-1 to TRBJ1-5, with 8 positions matching TRBD1. From germline, CDR1 is SGHRS and CDR2 YFSETQ. V gave up 4 bases and J gave up 3 bases; unmatched junction bases: 6. This CDR3 contains 15 residues. In DNA form, the CDR3 reads TGCGCCAGCAGCCTGACGGGACAGGACAATCAGCCCCAGCATTTT. Translation gives CASSLTGQDNQPQHF.

The chain carries TRBV7-9 and TRBJ1-2, with D maybe TRBD1 (6 bases). Trimming shortened V by 5 bases and J by 3 bases, and 16 bases separated the two germline ends. Germline V lookup: CDR1 SEHNR, CDR2 FQNEAQ (reference sequence). The CDR3 contains 15 residues. The CDR3 sequence: CASSPPSRGDYGYTF. The CDR3 nucleotides are TGTGCCAGCAGCCCCCCGAGCAGGGGCGACTATGGCTACACCTTC. The entire variable domain, with the rest obtained from reference TRBV7-9 and TRBJ1-2, is as follows: DTGVSQNPRHKITKRGQNVTFRCDPISEHNRLYWYRQTLGQGPEFLTYFQNEAQLEKSRLLSDRFSAERPKGSFSTLEIQRTEQGDSAMYLCASSPPSRGDYGYTFGSGTRLTVV.

This clone was seen just once. The sample contains more than one DNA sequence encoding this CDR3. CDR3 bases: TGTGCCAGCAGTTTGGCGGGAAGCTCCTACAATGAGCAGTTCTTC. Encoded protein: CASSLAGSSYNEQFF. The chain couples TRBV28 to TRBJ2-1; TRBD2 might be the D (6 bases). CDR3 length: 15 amino acids. The V end was cut by 3 bases, the J end by 0 bases, with 9 bases between. Germline CDR1 MDHEN, CDR2 SYDVKM.

V gene TRBV7-6 combines with J gene TRBJ1-2; 7 bases align to TRBD1. CDR1 is SGHVS, CDR2 FNYEAQ, per germline. This CDR3 comprises 14 residues. Trimming took 4 bases from V and 3 from J; bases not matched to a gene: 5. The CDR3 DNA is TGTGCCAGCAGCTATTCCGGGACAGACTATGGCTACACCTTC. Amino acids: CASSYSGTDYGYTF.

This rearrangement joins TRBV5-5 to TRBJ2-7; 9 bases are a match to TRBD1. The junction had 5 bases not matched to a gene; V was cut back by 2 bases and J by 5 bases. Germline CDR1 SGHKS, CDR2 YYEKEE (reference sequence). This CDR3 comprises 14 residues. CDR3 DNA: TGTGCCAGCAGCTTTGTGGGACAGGGCCACGAGCAGTACGTC. It codes for CASSFVGQGHEQYV.